A selection of T cell receptor beta chains follows, all from one sample in a study of metastatic and nonmetastatic thyroid tumors. MiXCR reprocessed the PCR reads for TCRdb. The repertoire holds around 25,000 clones, with more than 12% as singletons. Sequenced sample: blood. Receptors were obtained from a female donor with papillary thyroid cancer or a benign thyroid nodule (not recorded which). Some clones in this sample may be carry-over from other donors' samples. Both conserved end residues are part of each CDR3. Fields, in order: D gene, J gene, V gene, clone size, CDR3 DNA, CDR3 protein. A D gene is named only where the DNA matches it firmly. A clone size is listed for some rows: how often the clone was seen (once, few, many), or a class if it is expanded.

D gene: TRBD1
J gene: TRBJ2-3
V gene: TRBV6-1
clone size: few
CDR3 DNA: TGTGCCACAGGAAGGGGGCCCCGTGGAGATACGCAGTATTTT
CDR3 protein: CATGRGPRGDTQYF

D gene: TRBD1
J gene: TRBJ2-7
V gene: TRBV6-2/TRBV6-3
clone size: many
CDR3 DNA: TGTGCCAGCAGTTCAGCAGGGGGCTCCTACGAGCAGTACTTC
CDR3 protein: CASSSAGGSYEQYF

D gene: TRBD2
J gene: TRBJ2-1
V gene: TRBV6-4
clone size: -
CDR3 DNA: TGTGCCAGCAGTAATAGCGGGACTAATGAGCAGTTCTTC
CDR3 protein: CASSNSGTNEQFF

D gene: TRBD1
J gene: TRBJ1-1
V gene: TRBV9
clone size: many
CDR3 DNA: TGTGCCAGCAGCGACCCGGGACAGGGACCCAGCTCGAACACTGAAGCTTTCTTT
CDR3 protein: CASSDPGQGPSSNTEAFF

D gene: TRBD1
J gene: TRBJ1-1
V gene: TRBV18
clone size: once
CDR3 DNA: TGTGCCAGCTCACCACGGACAGGGGACGGGAACACTGAAGCTTTCTTT
CDR3 protein: CASSPRTGDGNTEAFF

D gene: TRBD2
J gene: TRBJ2-3
V gene: TRBV3-1
clone size: many
CDR3 DNA: TGTGCCAGCAGCCCGACTAGCGGGAGAAGCCCAGATACGCAGTATTTT
CDR3 protein: CASSPTSGRSPDTQYF

D gene: TRBD1
J gene: TRBJ2-7
V gene: TRBV20-1
clone size: -
CDR3 DNA: TGCAGTGCCACCTCCGGGACAGGTAACTACGAGCAGTACTTC
CDR3 protein: CSATSGTGNYEQYF

D gene: -
J gene: TRBJ2-1
V gene: TRBV19
clone size: many
CDR3 DNA: TGTGCCAGTAGGGATATAGGCGCTGAGCAGTTCTTC
CDR3 protein: CASRDIGAEQFF

D gene: -
J gene: TRBJ2-7
V gene: TRBV5-6
clone size: many
CDR3 DNA: TGTGCCGGCAGCGGGACACATGCATCCGAGCAGTACTTC
CDR3 protein: CAGSGTHASEQYF

D gene: TRBD1
J gene: TRBJ1-2
V gene: TRBV27
clone size: many
CDR3 DNA: TGTGCCAGCAGTTTATCGACAGGGCTTGGCTACACCTTC
CDR3 protein: CASSLSTGLGYTF

D gene: TRBD2
J gene: TRBJ2-1
V gene: TRBV14
clone size: many
CDR3 DNA: TGTGCCAGCAGCCAACTAGCGGGAGTCCGTAACAATGAGCAGTTCTTC
CDR3 protein: CASSQLAGVRNNEQFF

D gene: -
J gene: TRBJ2-1
V gene: TRBV6-1
clone size: many
CDR3 DNA: TGTGCCAGCACCCGGGACTTGTTCTCCTACAATGAGCAGTTCTTC
CDR3 protein: CASTRDLFSYNEQFF

D gene: -
J gene: TRBJ2-5
V gene: TRBV7-2
clone size: many
CDR3 DNA: TGTGCCAGCAGCACCAGCCTCTGGGGGACCCTCCAAGAGACCCAGTACTTC
CDR3 protein: CASSTSLWGTLQETQYF

D gene: -
J gene: TRBJ2-1
V gene: TRBV9
clone size: -
CDR3 DNA: TGTGCCAGCAGCGTAGAGGAATACACCTACAATGAGCATTTCTTC
CDR3 protein: CASSVEEYTYNEHFF

D gene: TRBD1
J gene: TRBJ2-3
V gene: TRBV4-3
clone size: many
CDR3 DNA: TGCGCCAGCAGCCAATACAGGGATGTGGACAGGCGCACAGATACGCAGTATTTT
CDR3 protein: CASSQYRDVDRRTDTQYF

D gene: -
J gene: TRBJ1-4
V gene: TRBV9
clone size: many
CDR3 DNA: TGTGCCAGCAGCGTAATGGGCGGTGAGGGGGAAAAACTGTTTTTT
CDR3 protein: CASSVMGGEGEKLFF

D gene: -
J gene: TRBJ1-5
V gene: TRBV10-2
clone size: many
CDR3 DNA: TGCGCCAGCAGTAGCGCCTATCAGCCCCAGCATTTT
CDR3 protein: CASSSAYQPQHF

D gene: -
J gene: TRBJ1-4
V gene: TRBV20-1
clone size: -
CDR3 DNA: TGCAGTGCTAGTTTCTGTGAAAAACTGTTTTTT
CDR3 protein: CSASFCEKLFF

D gene: TRBD1
J gene: TRBJ2-7
V gene: TRBV28
clone size: -
CDR3 DNA: TGTGCCAGCAACTTTCTAAGACAGGGGCCAATTGAGCAGTACTTC
CDR3 protein: CASNFLRQGPIEQYF

D gene: -
J gene: TRBJ1-5
V gene: TRBV20-1
clone size: many
CDR3 DNA: TGCAGTGCTAGACGGCGGTGGGACGGTAGCAATCAGCCCCAGCATTTT
CDR3 protein: CSARRRWDGSNQPQHF